The T cell receptor beta chain described here comes from a study of glioma-infiltrating T cells after dendritic cell vaccination. Study findings and constraints: Higher pretreatment TIL content predicted longer progression-free time and survival.

Time point described: after dendritic cell vaccination, including at tumor progression/relapse. Isocitrate dehydrogenase mutation was absent in all glioblastoma patients. The CDR3 runs 13 residues. Per germline, CDR1 SNHLY and CDR2 FYNNEI. The V end lost 8 bases, the J end lost 5 bases, and 12 bases lay between the germline ends. The protocol was immunoSEQ multiplex PCR, while the TCRdb copy is restricted to in-frame clones and leaves out a portion. The table records approximately 46,000 clones, around nine tenths of them present only once. This clone was detected only once. Its specificity is unknown.

The origin of this receptor is a human donor with glioblastoma. The sample here was blood, taken after dendritic cell vaccination. The V and J genes are TRBV2 and TRBJ2-2, with D possibly matching TRBD2 (7 bases). Here the CDR3 reads CASSRGGTGELFF. CDR3 sequence (DNA): TGTGCCAGCTCAAGGGGGGGTACCGGGGAGCTGTTTTTT.